This passage covers 8 T cell receptor beta chains from one sample sequenced in a study of tumor-infiltrating lymphocytes in primary liver carcinoma (dated by TCRdb to 2016 to 2017). TRIzol reagent was used to extract blood RNA from unsorted whole blood, while the DNeasy Blood & Tissue kit provided the germline DNA. Sequencing used an Illumina HiSeq 2500. Using a constant-region primer and ProtoScript II reverse transcriptase, TCRbeta-specific cDNA was reverse-transcribed from around 500 ng total RNA. Construction of the TCRbeta libraries relied on three nested rounds of multiplex PCR, following a slightly modified ARM-PCR procedure. The first two PCR rounds used multiplex TRBV1-TRBV30 forward primers with a Cbeta reverse primer, each for about 10 cycles. TCRdb trimmed public reads at Q25 via fastp, called clones via MiXCR and kept in-frame beta chains. Duplicate CDR3 protein sequences are folded into a single record with the most common DNA and genes. Present in this sample are 300,000 to 350,000 distinct CDR3 sequences, less than 75% of which were seen just once. The top ten hold roughly 6.5% of the sample.

The specimen sequenced was peripheral blood. Receptors originate from a man aged 35-49 years with primary liver carcinoma and hepatitis B virus infection.

Concerning this clonotype: The junction departs from germline at one end; a sequencing error may be responsible. This rearrangement joins TRBV4-1 to TRBJ1-6; maybe TRBD1 (6 bases). Looked up from germline, CDR1 is MGHRA and CDR2 is YSYEKL. This CDR3 region has 21 residues. The CDR3 sequence is CASSPQDSSNIRSSYSSPLHF. For the CDR3, the DNA is TGCGCCAGCAGCCCTCAGGACAGCAGCAATATCCGGAGCTCCTATAGTTCACCCCTCCACTTT.

CDR3 region: CASSGLAGGNYEQYF. The CDR3 nucleotides are TGTGCCAGCAGTGGACTAGCGGGAGGAAACTACGAGCAGTACTTC. V usage is TRBV6-2 or TRBV6-3 and J usage is TRBJ2-7, with 14 bases aligning to TRBD2. This CDR3 is 15 amino acids long. Looked up from germline, CDR1 is MNHEY and CDR2 is SVGEGT. V was pared by 5 bases and J by 3 bases, with 3 bases of the junction left unmatched.

The J gene is TRBJ1-5, the V gene TRBV30; possibly TRBD1 for D (5 bases). Trimming took off 2 bases at V and 3 bases at J, with 8 bases between the two ends. CDR1 is GTSNPN, CDR2 SVGIG, per germline (reference sequence). The CDR3 runs to 13 residues. The CDR3 sequence is CAWSPGYNQPQHF. The CDR3 DNA is TGTGCCTGGAGTCCAGGGTACAATCAGCCCCAGCATTTT.

In its sample, this clonotype was seen a few times. The V gene is TRBV6-1, the J gene TRBJ2-7; 8 bases line up with TRBD1. The trim removed 1 base at V and 3 bases at J, leaving 2 bases unmatched. This CDR3 is built from 14 residues. Looked up from germline, CDR1 is MNHNS and CDR2 is SASEGT. CDR3 bases: TGTGCCAGCAGTGAAGGACAGGGGCACTACGAGCAGTACTTC. The encoded protein is CASSEGQGHYEQYF.

In its sample, this clonotype was seen many times. The chain combines TRBV11-2 with TRBJ2-7; possibly TRBD1 for D (6 bases). Per germline, CDR1 SGHAT and CDR2 FQNNGV. This CDR3 region has 12 residues. Trimming stripped 4 bases from V and 6 bases from J, with 10 bases between. CDR3 DNA: TGTGCCAGCAGCTCCGGGACAACCGAGCAGTACTTC. This translates into CASSSGTTEQYF.

This clonotype was counted only a few times. The rearrangement joins TRBV28 to TRBJ2-7, with 9 bases fitting TRBD1. The CDR3 has 16 residues. Germline values: CDR1 MDHEN, CDR2 SYDVKM. After removal of 6 bases from V and 6 bases from J, the junction contained 15 bases not matched to a gene. CDR3 bases: TGTGCCAGCAGATACGGGACAGGGAAAGCAGAGGCCGAGCAGTACTTC. This translates into CASRYGTGKAEAEQYF.

This clonotype appeared a few times. The CDR3 DNA is TGTGCCAGCAGCCCGGGCTGGGTTTCAGATACGCAGTATTTT. It translates to CASSPGWVSDTQYF. The rearrangement joins TRBV5-6 to TRBJ2-3; no firm D call. Trimming removed 4 bases from V and 4 bases from J, with 13 bases in between. CDR1 SGHDT and CDR2 YYEEEE come from the germline V gene. The CDR3 extends over 14 amino acids.

The chain combines TRBV7-8 with TRBJ2-7; D uncertain. This CDR3 spans 13 amino acids. The V end was cut by 7 bases, the J end by 4 bases, with 14 bases between. The germline V gene has CDR1 SGHVS and CDR2 FQNEAQ. CDR3 residues: CASISVPKYEQYF. The CDR3 bases are TGTGCCAGCATCTCCGTCCCCAAGTACGAGCAGTACTTC. Filled out from reference TRBV7-8 and TRBJ2-7, the complete variable domain reads GAGVSQSPRYKVAKRGQDVALRCDPISGHVSLFWYQQALGQGPEFLTYFQNEAQLDKSGLPSDRFFAERPEGSVSTLKIQRTQQEDSAVYLCASISVPKYEQYFGPGTRLTVT.